By sample share, the clone carrying this T cell receptor (beta chain) is large. Its antigen is not identified. The CDR3 sequence is 18 residues long. The germline V and J ends were trimmed by 1 base and 2 bases, with 19 bases remaining between them. Germline CDR1 reads MNHEY; CDR2 reads SVGAGI. This entry belongs to a study of T and B cells in COVID-19 patients. Across the whole study: In the active-infection cohort, about 90% of the 20 patients had comorbidities linked to unfavorable COVID-19 outcome. Whole-study findings and limits: Highly clonal in active COVID-19, TRB repertoires exceeded healthy-donor diversity and richness at recovery. Patients with COVID-19 reportedly showed strongly skewed T cell receptor beta variable and joining gene usage.

TRB rearrangements were amplified by multiplex PCR with BIOMED2 TRB-A/B primers. A single record per CDR3 protein comes from TCRdb applying MiXCR to the multiplex PCR reads. Altogether about 920 distinct CDR3 sequences are present, around 28% being singletons, with the ten largest covering under 35%. TRB was amplified from around 250-500 ng of blood genomic DNA. This clonotype originated in a human donor with active COVID-19. The sample comprised blood. The chain couples TRBV6-5 to TRBJ2-3; D is perhaps TRBD1 (6 bases). The DNA for the CDR3 is TGTGCCAGCAGTTACTTAACTCCCTCGCAGGGGTTCACAGATACGCAGTATTTT. Amino acids: CASSYLTPSQGFTDTQYF.